Included here is one TCR beta chain sequence, with context. Its antigen is still unknown. TCR beta libraries were prepared from cDNA with unique molecular identifiers. From the PCR reads, TCRdb called clonotypes with MiXCR, one entry per CDR3 protein. The sample consists of roughly 540,000 distinct CDR3 sequences, roughly 34% of them appearing once. Germline CDR1 and CDR2: DFQATT and SNEGSKA (reference sequence). This CDR3 is built from 15 residues. V was cut by 0 bases and J by 5 bases, with 13 bases left in between. This sample is drawn from a study of post-analysis software for immune sequencing data. Points from the study as a whole: Compared with controls, patients had more of about 5 TRBV segments, including TRBV5-6, TRBV5-1 and TRBV20-1.

The source is a girl aged 2-17 years with multiple sclerosis. The V and J genes are TRBV20-1 and TRBJ1-4, with D possibly matching TRBD1 (5 bases). Sequenced material: blood. DNA for the CDR3: TGCAGTGCTAGAGACACGCGGGACCCCAATGAAAAACTGTTTTTT. Protein: CSARDTRDPNEKLFF.